This TCR beta chain was found in a study of OX40 agonist ivuxolimab in advanced cancers. Study-level information: Treatment of patients was with ivuxolimab, an agonistic anti-OX40 (CD134) antibody. About 40% of patients had received prior checkpoint inhibitor therapy.

Here immunoSEQ multiplex PCR was the method, and the copy in TCRdb shows in-frame clones only, minus some. The sample gives 25,000 to 30,000 clones, approximately 86% of which show up once; around 28% is in the top ten. Study-level findings and limits: Researchers report that CD8+ T cells had, on average, more expanded clones than CD4+.

J was trimmed by 1 base and V by 4 bases; bases with no gene match: 3. The CDR3 runs 15 residues. Germline V gene lookup returns CDR1 SGHTA and CDR2 FQGNSA. In this sample, this clone is medium-sized. Antigen unknown. The sample consisted of CD4+ or CD8+ T cells sorted from blood, taken in a trial of the OX40 agonist ivuxolimab. This rearrangement joins TRBV7-2 to TRBJ1-5; 8 bases are shared with TRBD1. This TCR derives from an adult with an advanced solid tumor such as melanoma, head and neck, liver or kidney cancer. DNA for the CDR3: TGTGCCAGCAGCTCGAACAGGGGGAGCAATCAGCCCCAGCATTTT. It translates to CASSSNRGSNQPQHF.